There are a few counts of the clone carrying this T cell receptor (beta chain). MiXCR, applied by TCRdb to the RT-PCR reads, yields one record per CDR3 protein. The sample has more than 600,000 distinct CDR3 sequences, approximately 15% seen once. Germline CDR1 and CDR2: SGHRS and YFSETQ. V shed 0 bases and J shed 0 bases, with 10 bases lying between them. The CDR3 sequence is 16 residues long. This TCR derives from a female donor in good health, serving as a healthy control. The chain joins TRBV5-1 to TRBJ2-4; D gene unclear. Specimen: memory CD4+ T cells from blood. The CDR3, as DNA: TGCGCCAGCAGCTTGGTACCAGGAGCAGCCAAAAACATTCAGTACTTC. Amino acid sequence: CASSLVPGAAKNIQYF.